This T cell receptor (beta chain) is from a study of CD8 T cells in ankylosing spondylitis. Study results and caveats: Apparently characteristic of ankylosing spondylitis blood was a TCR beta motif (under ten highly homologous variants).

The ends were cut back, 1 base at V and 8 bases at J, with 10 bases in the middle. Per germline, CDR1 SGHRS and CDR2 YFSETQ. The CDR3 is 13 amino acids. In its sample, this clonotype was seen many times. The antigen is undetermined. Via MiXCR, TCRdb re-called the 5' RACE reads, giving one row per CDR3 protein. Among around 770,000 distinct CDR3 sequences listed, approximately 12% were seen once. This receptor was identified in a male donor with ankylosing spondylitis. V usage is TRBV5-1 and J usage is TRBJ1-3; D is unclear. The sample comprised blood, either unsorted or a sorted T cell fraction (not recorded which). The chain's CDR3 is CASSLSGADTIYF. The CDR3 DNA follows: TGCGCCAGCAGCTTGTCGGGAGCGGACACCATATATTTT.